This is a list of T cell receptor beta chains from one sample in a study of cytomegalovirus exposure and HLA in healthy donors. Profiled with immunoSEQ multiplex PCR; TCRdb holds only in-frame clones, not every one. The sample records 130,000 to 150,000 clones, around 77% being singletons. What was sequenced was PBMCs. Every receptor here comes from a woman in her forties or fifties in good health and CMV-seronegative. Each CDR3 is given with its conserved first and last residue. A D gene is named only where the DNA matches it firmly. Not all rows give a size; the values are once, few, many and, for expanded clones, a class.

J gene | CDR3 length | clone size | V gene | D gene | CDR3 DNA | CDR3 protein
TRBJ1-6 | 18 | . | TRBV4-2 | . | TGTGCCAGCAGCCAAGATGGGGGAGGTGGGGACGGAGTTTCACCCCTCCACTTT | CASSQDGGGGDGVSPLHF
TRBJ1-6 | 14 | once | TRBV7-2 | . | TGTGCCAGCAGCGCCTCAGGGCTCTATTCACCCCTCCACTTT | CASSASGLYSPLHF
TRBJ2-1 | 16 | few | TRBV27 | . | TGTGCCAGCAGTTTCAGGGGGGCCCTCTCCTACAATGAGCAGTTCTTC | CASSFRGALSYNEQFF
TRBJ1-5 | 15 | . | TRBV19 | . | TGTGCCAGTAGTATCTGGAGTACGGGCAATCAGCCCCAGCATTTT | CASSIWSTGNQPQHF
TRBJ2-6 | 17 | . | TRBV9 | TRBD2 | TGTGCCAGCAGCGCTACTAGCGGGGGGGCTGGGGCCAACGTCCTGACTTTC | CASSATSGGAGANVLTF
TRBJ2-5 | 17 | . | TRBV5-6 | . | TGTGCCAGCAGTTCAGTTGATGGACAGACGTACCAAGAGACCCAGTACTTC | CASSSVDGQTYQETQYF
TRBJ1-2 | 15 | . | TRBV4-2 | . | TGTGCCAGCAGCCAACGAACGGACAGCGTCTATGGCTACACCTTC | CASSQRTDSVYGYTF
TRBJ1-1 | 16 | . | TRBV4-2 | . | TGTGCCAGCAGCCAAACCTTACTCTCCTCGACAGCCGAAGCTTTCTTT | CASSQTLLSSTAEAFF
TRBJ1-1 | 15 | . | TRBV7-2 | TRBD1 | TGTGCCAGCAGCAGGGACAGGGGGGGGAACACTGAAGCTTTCTTT | CASSRDRGGNTEAFF
TRBJ1-1 | 12 | . | TRBV11-3 | . | TGTTCCCTGGGGAGGGTGAACACTGAAGCTTTCTTT | CSLGRVNTEAFF
TRBJ1-1 | 15 | few | TRBV5-4 | . | TGTGCCAGCAGCTTGAACGCAGGTGGGAACACTGAAGCTTTCTTT | CASSLNAGGNTEAFF
TRBJ2-5 | 14 | . | TRBV6-5 | . | TGTGCCAGCAGCCCCGCGGTGAACCAAGAGACCCAGTACTTC | CASSPAVNQETQYF
TRBJ1-3 | 15 | . | TRBV28 | . | TGTGCCAGCAGTTCGCGAGCAGGGGTCGGAAACACCATATATTTT | CASSSRAGVGNTIYF
TRBJ2-7 | 13 | . | TRBV11-2 | . | TGTGCCAGCAGCTTCACAGGGACCTACGAGCAGTACTTC | CASSFTGTYEQYF
TRBJ2-7 | 16 | . | TRBV28 | . | TGTGCCAGCAGTCCACCTGTCGGGGACATACCCTACGAGCAGTACTTC | CASSPPVGDIPYEQYF
TRBJ1-1 | 13 | . | TRBV19 | . | TGTGCCAGTAGGACCGGGAGTGGGGTTGAAGCTTTCTTT | CASRTGSGVEAFF
TRBJ1-2 | 12 | . | TRBV7-9 | . | TGTGCCAGCAGCTTAAACGAGGATGGCTACACCTTC | CASSLNEDGYTF
TRBJ2-7 | 16 | . | TRBV11-1 | . | TGTGCCAGCAGCTTAGCCCGGGGGGCCACCTACTACGAGCAGTACTTC | CASSLARGATYYEQYF
TRBJ2-7 | 13 | . | TRBV29-1 | TRBD1 | TGCAGCGCCTGCAAGGGGGCAGGCTACGAGCAGTACTTC | CSACKGAGYEQYF
TRBJ1-1 | 16 | . | TRBV19 | . | TGTGCCAGTAGTATCGGGCGTGGGAGGGTGAACACTGAAGCTTTCTTT | CASSIGRGRVNTEAFF
TRBJ1-2 | 14 | . | TRBV5-8 | . | TGTGCCAGCAGCTTAGCGGGGCTTTACTATGGCTACACCTTC | CASSLAGLYYGYTF
TRBJ2-1 | 16 | . | TRBV12-5 | TRBD2 | TGTGCTAGTGGTTCCCGTATAGCGGGTGTCAACAATGAGCAGTTCTTC | CASGSRIAGVNNEQFF